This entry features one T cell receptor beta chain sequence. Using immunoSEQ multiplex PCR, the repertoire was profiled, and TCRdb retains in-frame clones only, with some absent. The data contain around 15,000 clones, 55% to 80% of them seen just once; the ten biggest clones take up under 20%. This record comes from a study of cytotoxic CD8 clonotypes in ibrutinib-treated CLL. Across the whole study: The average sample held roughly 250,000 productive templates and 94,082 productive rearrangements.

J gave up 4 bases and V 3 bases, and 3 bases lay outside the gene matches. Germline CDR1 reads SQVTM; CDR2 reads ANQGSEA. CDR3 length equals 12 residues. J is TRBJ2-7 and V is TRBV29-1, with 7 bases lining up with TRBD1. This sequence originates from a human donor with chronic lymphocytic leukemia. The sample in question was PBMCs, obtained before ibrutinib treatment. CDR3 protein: CSVEGTDYEQYF. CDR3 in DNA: TGCAGCGTTGAGGGGACAGATTACGAGCAGTACTTC.